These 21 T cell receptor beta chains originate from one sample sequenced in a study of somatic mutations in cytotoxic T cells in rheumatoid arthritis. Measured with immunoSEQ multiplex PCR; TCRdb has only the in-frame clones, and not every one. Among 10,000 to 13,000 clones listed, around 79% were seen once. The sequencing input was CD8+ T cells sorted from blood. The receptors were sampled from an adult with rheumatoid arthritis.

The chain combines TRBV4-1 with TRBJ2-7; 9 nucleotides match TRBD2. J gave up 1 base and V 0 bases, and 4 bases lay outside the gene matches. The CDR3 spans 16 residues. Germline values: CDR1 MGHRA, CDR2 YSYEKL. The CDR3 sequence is CASSQDRLAASYEQYF. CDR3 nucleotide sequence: TGCGCCAGCAGCCAAGACCGACTAGCGGCTTCCTACGAGCAGTACTTC.

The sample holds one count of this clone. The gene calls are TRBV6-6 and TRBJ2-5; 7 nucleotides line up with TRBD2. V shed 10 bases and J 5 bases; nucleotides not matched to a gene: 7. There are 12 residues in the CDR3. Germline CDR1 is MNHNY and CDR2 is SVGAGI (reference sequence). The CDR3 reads CATGRGVETQYF. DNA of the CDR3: TGTGCCACCGGTCGGGGGGTGGAGACCCAGTACTTC.

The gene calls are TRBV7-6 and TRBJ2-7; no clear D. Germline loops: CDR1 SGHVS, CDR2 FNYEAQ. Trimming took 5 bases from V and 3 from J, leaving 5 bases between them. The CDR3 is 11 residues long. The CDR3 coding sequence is TGTGCCAGCAGCCCAGACTACGAGCAGTACTTC. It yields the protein CASSPDYEQYF.

For the CDR3, the DNA is TGTGCCATCAGTGATGGACAGGGAACAGATACGCAGTATTTT. Translated: CAISDGQGTDTQYF. The rearrangement uses TRBV10-3 and TRBJ2-3; 8 nucleotides agree with TRBD1. Per germline, CDR1 ENHRY and CDR2 SYGVKD. The CDR3 loop spans 14 amino acids. V was clipped by 3 bases and J by 3 bases; unmatched bases: 2.

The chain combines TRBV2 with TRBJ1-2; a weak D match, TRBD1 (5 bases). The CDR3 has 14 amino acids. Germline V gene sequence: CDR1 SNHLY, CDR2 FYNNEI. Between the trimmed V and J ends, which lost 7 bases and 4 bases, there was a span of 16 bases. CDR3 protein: CASIGQGGIYGYTF. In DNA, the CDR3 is TGTGCCAGCATCGGGCAGGGAGGCATCTATGGCTACACCTTC.

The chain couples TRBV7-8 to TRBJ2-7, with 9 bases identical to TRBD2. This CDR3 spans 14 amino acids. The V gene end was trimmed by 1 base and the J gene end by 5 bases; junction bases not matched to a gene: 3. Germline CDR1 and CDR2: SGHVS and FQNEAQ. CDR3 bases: TGTGCCAGCAGCTTAGGTGCTAGCGGGAACGAGCAGTACTTC. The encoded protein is CASSLGASGNEQYF.

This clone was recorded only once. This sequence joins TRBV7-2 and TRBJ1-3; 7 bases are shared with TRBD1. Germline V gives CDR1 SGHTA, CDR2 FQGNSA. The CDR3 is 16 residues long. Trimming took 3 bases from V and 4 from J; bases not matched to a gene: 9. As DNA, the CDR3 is TGTGCCAGCAGCTTGGCAGACAGGGTTCGGGGAAACACCATATATTTT. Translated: CASSLADRVRGNTIYF. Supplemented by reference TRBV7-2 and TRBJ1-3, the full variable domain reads GAGVSQSPSNKVTEKGKDVELRCDPISGHTALYWYRQSLGQGLEFLIYFQGNSAPDKSGLPSDRFSAERTGGSVSTLTIQRTQQEDSAVYLCASSLADRVRGNTIYFGEGSWLTVV.

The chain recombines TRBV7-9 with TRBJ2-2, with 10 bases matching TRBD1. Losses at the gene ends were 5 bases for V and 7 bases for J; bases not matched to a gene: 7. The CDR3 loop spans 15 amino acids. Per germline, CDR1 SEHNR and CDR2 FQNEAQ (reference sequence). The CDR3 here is CASSPTGGWVGELFF. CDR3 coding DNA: TGTGCCAGCAGCCCGACAGGGGGCTGGGTCGGGGAGCTGTTTTTT.

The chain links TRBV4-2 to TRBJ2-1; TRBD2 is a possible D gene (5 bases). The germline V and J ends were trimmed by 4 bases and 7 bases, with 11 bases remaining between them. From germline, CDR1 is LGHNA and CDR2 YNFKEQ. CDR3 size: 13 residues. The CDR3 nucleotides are TGTGCCAGCAGCCCAGACTATGGGAATGAGCAGTTCTTC. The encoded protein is CASSPDYGNEQFF.

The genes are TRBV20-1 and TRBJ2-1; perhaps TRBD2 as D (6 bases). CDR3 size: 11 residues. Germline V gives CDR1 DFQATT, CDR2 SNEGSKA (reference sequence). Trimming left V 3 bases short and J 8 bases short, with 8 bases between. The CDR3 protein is CSASGGHEQFF. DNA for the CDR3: TGCAGTGCTAGCGGGGGACATGAGCAGTTCTTC.

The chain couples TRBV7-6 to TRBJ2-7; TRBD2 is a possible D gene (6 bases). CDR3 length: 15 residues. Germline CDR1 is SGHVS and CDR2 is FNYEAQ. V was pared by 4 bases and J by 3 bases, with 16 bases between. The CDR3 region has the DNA TGTGCCAGCAGCTATTCTGGCGGGACCCTCTACGAGCAGTACTTC. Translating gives CASSYSGGTLYEQYF.

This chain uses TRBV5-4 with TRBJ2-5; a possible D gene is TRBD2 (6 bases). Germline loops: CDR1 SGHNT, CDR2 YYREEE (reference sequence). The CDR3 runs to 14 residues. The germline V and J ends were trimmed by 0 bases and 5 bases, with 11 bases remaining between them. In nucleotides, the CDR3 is TGTGCCAGCAGCTTGGCGGGAGAGGGGGAGACCCAGTACTTC. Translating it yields CASSLAGEGETQYF.

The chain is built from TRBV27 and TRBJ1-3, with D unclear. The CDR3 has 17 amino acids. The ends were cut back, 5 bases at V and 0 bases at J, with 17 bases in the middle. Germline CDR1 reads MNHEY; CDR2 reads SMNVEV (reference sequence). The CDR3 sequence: CASSPLWGYNSGNTIYF. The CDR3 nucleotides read TGTGCCAGCAGTCCTCTGTGGGGATACAACTCTGGAAACACCATATATTTT.

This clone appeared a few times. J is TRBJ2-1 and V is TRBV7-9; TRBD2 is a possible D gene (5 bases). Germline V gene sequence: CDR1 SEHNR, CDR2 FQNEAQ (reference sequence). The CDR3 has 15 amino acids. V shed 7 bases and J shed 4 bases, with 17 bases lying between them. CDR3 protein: CASKLRSGSYNEQFF. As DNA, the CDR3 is TGTGCCAGCAAGCTAAGAAGCGGATCTTACAATGAGCAGTTCTTC.

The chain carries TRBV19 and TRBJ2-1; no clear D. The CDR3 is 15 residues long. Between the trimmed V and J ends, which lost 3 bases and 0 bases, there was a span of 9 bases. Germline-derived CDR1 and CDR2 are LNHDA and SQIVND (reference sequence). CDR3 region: CASSIPRSSYNEQFF. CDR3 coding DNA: TGTGCCAGTAGTATCCCGCGGAGCTCCTACAATGAGCAGTTCTTC.

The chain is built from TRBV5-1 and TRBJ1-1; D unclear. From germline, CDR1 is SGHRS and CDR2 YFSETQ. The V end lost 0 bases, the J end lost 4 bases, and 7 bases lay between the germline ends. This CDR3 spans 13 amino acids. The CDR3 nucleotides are TGCGCCAGCAGCTTGGGGATGGGCACTGAAGCTTTCTTT. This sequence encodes CASSLGMGTEAFF.

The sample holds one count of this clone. Here the CDR3 reads CAISEQDGWLGYTF. The CDR3 DNA is TGTGCCATCAGTGAGCAGGATGGATGGCTTGGCTACACCTTC. V gene TRBV10-3 combines with J gene TRBJ1-2, with D unclear. Germline assignment: CDR1 ENHRY and CDR2 SYGVKD. V was clipped by 2 bases and J by 7 bases, with 14 bases between them. The CDR3 has 14 residues.

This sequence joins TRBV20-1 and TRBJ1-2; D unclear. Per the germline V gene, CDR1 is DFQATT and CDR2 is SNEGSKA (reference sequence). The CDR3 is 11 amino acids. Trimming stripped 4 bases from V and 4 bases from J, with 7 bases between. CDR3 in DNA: TGCAGTGCTACAGAGGGCTATGGCTACACCTTC. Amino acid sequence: CSATEGYGYTF.

This CDR3 reads CSVETGDYGYTF. As DNA, the CDR3 is TGCAGCGTCGAGACAGGGGACTATGGCTACACCTTC. The V and J genes are TRBV29-1 and TRBJ1-2, with 8 nucleotides matching TRBD1. J lost 3 bases, V lost 6 bases, and 3 bases had no gene match. CDR3 length: 12 amino acids. Germline V CDR1 and CDR2: SQVTM, ANQGSEA.

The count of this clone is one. The CDR3 here is CASSAGTGGGYGYTF. The CDR3 DNA sequence: TGTGCCAGCAGTGCCGGGACAGGGGGAGGCTATGGCTACACCTTC. The rearrangement links TRBV27 to TRBJ1-2, with 11 bases matching TRBD1. CDR1 MNHEY and CDR2 SMNVEV come from the germline V gene (reference sequence). This CDR3 contains 15 residues. The V and J ends lost 5 bases and 4 bases, in that order; junction bases with no gene match: 6.

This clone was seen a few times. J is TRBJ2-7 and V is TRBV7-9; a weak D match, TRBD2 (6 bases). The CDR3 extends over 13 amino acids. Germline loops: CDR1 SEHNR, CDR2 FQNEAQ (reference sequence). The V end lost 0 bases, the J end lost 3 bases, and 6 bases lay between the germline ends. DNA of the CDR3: TGTGCCAGCAGCTTAGCGCGGGGCTACGAGCAGTACTTC. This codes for CASSLARGYEQYF. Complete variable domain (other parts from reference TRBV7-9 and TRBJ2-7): DTGVSQNPRHKITKRGQNVTFRCDPISEHNRLYWYRQTLGQGPEFLTYFQNEAQLEKSRLLSDRFSAERPKGSFSTLEIQRTEQGDSAMYLCASSLARGYEQYFGPGTRLTVT.